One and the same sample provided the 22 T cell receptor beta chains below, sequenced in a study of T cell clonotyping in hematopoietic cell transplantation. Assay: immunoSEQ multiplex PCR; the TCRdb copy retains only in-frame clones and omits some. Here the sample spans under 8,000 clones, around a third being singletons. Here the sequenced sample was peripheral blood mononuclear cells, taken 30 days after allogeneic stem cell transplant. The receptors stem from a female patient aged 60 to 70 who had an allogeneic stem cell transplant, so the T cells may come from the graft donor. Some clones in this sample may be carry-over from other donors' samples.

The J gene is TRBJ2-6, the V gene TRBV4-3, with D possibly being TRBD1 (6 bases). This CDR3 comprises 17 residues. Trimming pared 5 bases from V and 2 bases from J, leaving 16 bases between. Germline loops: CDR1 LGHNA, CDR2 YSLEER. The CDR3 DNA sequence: TGCGCCAGCAGCTTATACGCTCAGGGGACTGGGGCCAACGTCCTGACTTTC. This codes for CASSLYAQGTGANVLTF.

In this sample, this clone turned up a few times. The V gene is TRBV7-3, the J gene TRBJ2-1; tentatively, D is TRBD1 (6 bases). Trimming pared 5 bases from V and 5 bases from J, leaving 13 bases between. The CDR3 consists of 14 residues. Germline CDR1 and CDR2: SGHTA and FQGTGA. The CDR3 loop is CASSVSGTHNEQFF. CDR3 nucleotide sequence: TGTGCCAGCAGCGTATCCGGGACACACAATGAGCAGTTCTTC.

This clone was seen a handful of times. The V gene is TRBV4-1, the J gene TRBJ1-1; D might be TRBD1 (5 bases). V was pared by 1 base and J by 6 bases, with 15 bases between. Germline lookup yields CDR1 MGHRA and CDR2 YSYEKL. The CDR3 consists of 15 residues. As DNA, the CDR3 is TGCGCCAGCAGCCAAGGGGACGGGCGTAGGTCTGAAGCTTTCTTT. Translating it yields CASSQGDGRRSEAFF.

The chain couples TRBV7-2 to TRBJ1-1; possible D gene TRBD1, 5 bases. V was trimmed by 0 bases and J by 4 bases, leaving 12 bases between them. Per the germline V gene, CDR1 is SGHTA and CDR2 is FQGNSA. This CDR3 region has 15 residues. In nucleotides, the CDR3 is TGTGCCAGCAGCTTAGCCCAGGGAGGAAGCACTGAAGCTTTCTTT. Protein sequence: CASSLAQGGSTEAFF.

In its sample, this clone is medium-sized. The CDR3 bases are TGTGCCAGCAGCCCGGGGGATAATTCACCCCTCCACTTT. This sequence encodes CASSPGDNSPLHF. The chain recombines TRBV9 with TRBJ1-6; weak D call: TRBD1 (5 bases). The CDR3 is made up of 13 amino acids. Trimming left V 4 bases short and J 5 bases short, with 7 bases between. Germline CDR1 and CDR2: SGDLS and YYNGEE.

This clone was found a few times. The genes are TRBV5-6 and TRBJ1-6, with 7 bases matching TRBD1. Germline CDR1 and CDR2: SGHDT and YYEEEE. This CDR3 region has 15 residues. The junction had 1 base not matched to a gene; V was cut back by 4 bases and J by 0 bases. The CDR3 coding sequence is TGTGCCAGCAGCGGGGACAGCTCCTATAATTCACCCCTCCACTTT. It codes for CASSGDSSYNSPLHF.

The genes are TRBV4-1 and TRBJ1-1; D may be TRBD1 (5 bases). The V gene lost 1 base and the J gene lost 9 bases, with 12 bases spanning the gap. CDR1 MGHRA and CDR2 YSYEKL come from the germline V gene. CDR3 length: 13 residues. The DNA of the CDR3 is TGCGCCAGCAGCCAAGTCGGGCAGGGAAAAGCTTTCTTT. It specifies CASSQVGQGKAFF.

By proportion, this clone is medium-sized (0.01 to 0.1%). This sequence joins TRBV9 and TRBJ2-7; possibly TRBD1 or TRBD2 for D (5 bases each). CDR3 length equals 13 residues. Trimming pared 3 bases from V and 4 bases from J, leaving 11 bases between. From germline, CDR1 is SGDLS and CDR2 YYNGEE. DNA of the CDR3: TGTGCCAGCAGCGAAATGGGGGAGTACGAGCAGTACTTC. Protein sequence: CASSEMGEYEQYF.

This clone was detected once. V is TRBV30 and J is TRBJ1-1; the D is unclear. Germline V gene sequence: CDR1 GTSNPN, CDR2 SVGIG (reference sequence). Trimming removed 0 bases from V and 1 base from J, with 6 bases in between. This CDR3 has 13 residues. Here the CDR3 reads CAWSVFGNTEAFF. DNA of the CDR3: TGTGCCTGGAGTGTATTCGGGAACACTGAAGCTTTCTTT.

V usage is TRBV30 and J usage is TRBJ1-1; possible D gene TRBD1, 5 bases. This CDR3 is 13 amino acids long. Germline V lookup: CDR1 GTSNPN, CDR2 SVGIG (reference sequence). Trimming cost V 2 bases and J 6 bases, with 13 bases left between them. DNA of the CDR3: TGTGCCTGGAGTTATGTGGGGGGGGCTGAAGCTTTCTTT. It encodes CAWSYVGGAEAFF. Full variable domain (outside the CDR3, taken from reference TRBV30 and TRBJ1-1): SQTIHQWPATLVQPVGSPLSLECTVEGTSNPNLYWYRQAAGRGLQLLFYSVGIGQISSEVPQNLSASRPQDRQFILSSKKLLLSDSGFYLCAWSYVGGAEAFFGQGTRLTVV.

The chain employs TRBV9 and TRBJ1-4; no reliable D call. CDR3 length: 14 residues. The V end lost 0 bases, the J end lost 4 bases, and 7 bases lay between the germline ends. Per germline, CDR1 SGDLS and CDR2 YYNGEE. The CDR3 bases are TGTGCCAGCAGCGTAGAAGGGAATAATGAAAAACTGTTTTTT. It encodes CASSVEGNNEKLFF. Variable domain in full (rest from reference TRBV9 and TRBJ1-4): DSGVTQTPKHLITATGQRVTLRCSPRSGDLSVYWYQQSLDQGLQFLIQYYNGEERAKGNILERFSAQQFPDLHSELNLSSLELGDSALYFCASSVEGNNEKLFFGSGTQLSVL.

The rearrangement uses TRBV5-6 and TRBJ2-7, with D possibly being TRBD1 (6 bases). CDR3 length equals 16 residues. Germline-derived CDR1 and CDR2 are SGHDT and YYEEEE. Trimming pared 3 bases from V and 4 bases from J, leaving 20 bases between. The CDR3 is CASSSLVGQGIYEQYF. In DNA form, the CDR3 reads TGTGCCAGCAGCTCCCTAGTCGGGCAGGGGATATACGAGCAGTACTTC.

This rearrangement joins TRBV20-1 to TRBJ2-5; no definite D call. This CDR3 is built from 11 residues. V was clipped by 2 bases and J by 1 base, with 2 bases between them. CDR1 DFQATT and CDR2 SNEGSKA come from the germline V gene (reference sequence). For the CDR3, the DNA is TGCAGTGCTAGACCCCAAGAGACCCAGTACTTC. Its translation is CSARPQETQYF.

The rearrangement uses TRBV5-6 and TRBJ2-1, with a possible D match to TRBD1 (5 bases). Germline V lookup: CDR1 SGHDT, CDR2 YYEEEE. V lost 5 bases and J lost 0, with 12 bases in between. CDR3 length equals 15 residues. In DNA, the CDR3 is TGTGCCAGCAGACCAGGGTGGAGCTCCTACAATGAGCAGTTCTTC. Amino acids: CASRPGWSSYNEQFF.

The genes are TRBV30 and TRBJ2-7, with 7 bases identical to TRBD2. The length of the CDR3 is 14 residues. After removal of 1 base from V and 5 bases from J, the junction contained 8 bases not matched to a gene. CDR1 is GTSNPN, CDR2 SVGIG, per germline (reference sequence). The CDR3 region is CAWSGGRASHEQYF. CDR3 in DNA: TGTGCCTGGAGTGGAGGGAGGGCTTCCCACGAGCAGTACTTC. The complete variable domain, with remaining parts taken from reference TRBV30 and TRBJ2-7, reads SQTIHQWPATLVQPVGSPLSLECTVEGTSNPNLYWYRQAAGRGLQLLFYSVGIGQISSEVPQNLSASRPQDRQFILSSKKLLLSDSGFYLCAWSGGRASHEQYFGPGTRLTVT.

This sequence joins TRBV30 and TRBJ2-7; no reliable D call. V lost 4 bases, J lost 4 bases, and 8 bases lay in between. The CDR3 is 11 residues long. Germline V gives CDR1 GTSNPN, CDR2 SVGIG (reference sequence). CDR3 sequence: CAWKRGYEQYF. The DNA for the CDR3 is TGTGCCTGGAAGAGAGGTTACGAGCAGTACTTC.

For the CDR3, the DNA is TGTGCCTGGAGTGGGCGCCCAAATGAGCAGTTCTTC. Protein: CAWSGRPNEQFF. The chain carries TRBV30 and TRBJ2-1; D is undetermined. Germline CDR1 and CDR2: GTSNPN and SVGIG (reference sequence). V was cut by 1 base and J by 7 bases, with 8 bases left in between. This CDR3 is 12 amino acids long.

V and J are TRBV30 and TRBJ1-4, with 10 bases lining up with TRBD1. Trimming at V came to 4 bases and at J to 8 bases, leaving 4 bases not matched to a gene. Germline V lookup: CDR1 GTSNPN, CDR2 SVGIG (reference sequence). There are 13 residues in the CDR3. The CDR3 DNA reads TGTGCCTGGACCGGGGACAGGGGCGAAAAACTGTTTTTT. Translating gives CAWTGDRGEKLFF.

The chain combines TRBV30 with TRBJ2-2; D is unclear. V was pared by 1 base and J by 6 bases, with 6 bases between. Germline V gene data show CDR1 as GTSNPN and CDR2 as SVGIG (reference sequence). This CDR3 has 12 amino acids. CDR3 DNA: TGTGCCTGGAGTGGAATGGCCGGGGAGCTGTTTTTT. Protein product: CAWSGMAGELFF.

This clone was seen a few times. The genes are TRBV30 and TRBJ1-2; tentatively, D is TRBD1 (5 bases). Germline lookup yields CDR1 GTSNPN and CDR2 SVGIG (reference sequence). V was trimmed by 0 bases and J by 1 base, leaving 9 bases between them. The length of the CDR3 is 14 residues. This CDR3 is CAWSVSGGNYGYTF. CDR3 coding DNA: TGTGCCTGGAGTGTGTCCGGGGGTAACTATGGCTACACCTTC.

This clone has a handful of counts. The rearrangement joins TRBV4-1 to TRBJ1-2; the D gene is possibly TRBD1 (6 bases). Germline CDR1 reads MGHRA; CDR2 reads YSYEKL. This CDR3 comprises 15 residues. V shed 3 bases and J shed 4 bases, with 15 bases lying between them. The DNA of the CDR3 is TGCGCCAGCAGCCAGATCGGACAGTCCGCCTATGGCTACACCTTC. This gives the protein CASSQIGQSAYGYTF.

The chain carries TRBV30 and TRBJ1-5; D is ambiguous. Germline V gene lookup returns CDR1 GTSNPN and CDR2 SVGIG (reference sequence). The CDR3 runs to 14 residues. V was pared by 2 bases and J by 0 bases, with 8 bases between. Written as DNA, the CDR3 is TGTGCCTGGAGTCCAGAACCTAGCAATCAGCCCCAGCATTTT. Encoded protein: CAWSPEPSNQPQHF.